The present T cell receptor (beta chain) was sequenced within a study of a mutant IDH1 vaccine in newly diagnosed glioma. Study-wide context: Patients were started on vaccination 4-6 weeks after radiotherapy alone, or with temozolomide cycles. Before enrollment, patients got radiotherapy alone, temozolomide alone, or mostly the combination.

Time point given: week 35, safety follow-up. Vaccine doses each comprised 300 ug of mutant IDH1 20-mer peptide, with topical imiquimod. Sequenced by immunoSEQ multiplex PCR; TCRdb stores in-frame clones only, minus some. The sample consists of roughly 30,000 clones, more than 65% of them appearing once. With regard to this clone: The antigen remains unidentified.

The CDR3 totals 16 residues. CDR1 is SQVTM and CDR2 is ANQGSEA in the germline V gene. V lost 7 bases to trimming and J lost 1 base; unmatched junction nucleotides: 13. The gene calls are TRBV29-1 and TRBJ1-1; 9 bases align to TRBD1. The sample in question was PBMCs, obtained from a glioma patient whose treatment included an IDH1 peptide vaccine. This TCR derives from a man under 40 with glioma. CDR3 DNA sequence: TGCAGCGCCGCGGGGACAGGGACCCACTCGAACACTGAAGCTTTCTTT. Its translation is CSAAGTGTHSNTEAFF.